This passage covers 5 T cell receptor beta chains from one sample sequenced in a study of blood T cells in healthy people across ages. PCR was performed a second time for about 6 to 11 cycles using a sample-barcoded 5' primer and a J-beta primer mix. TCRdb re-called the 5' RACE reads with MiXCR, one entry per CDR3 protein. Among about 780,000 distinct CDR3 sequences, approximately 67% were seen once, and the ten largest hold 28%. Material for sequencing was blood. Source of these receptors: a young man in good health.

The chain links TRBV14 to TRBJ1-2; no firm D call. Trimming left V 1 base short and J 7 bases short, with 10 bases between. Germline-derived CDR1 and CDR2 are SGHDN and FVKESK. The CDR3 loop spans 13 amino acids. The CDR3 sequence is CASSQVLFSGYTF. CDR3 sequence (DNA): TGTGCCAGCAGCCAAGTGTTGTTTAGTGGCTACACCTTC.

Comments on this clonotype: Compared with germline, one end of the junction differs, possibly owing to a read error. The chain uses TRBV7-8 and TRBJ2-1, with D possibly TRBD2 on 6 matching bases. There are 16 residues in the CDR3. Per the germline V gene, CDR1 is SGHVS and CDR2 is FQNEAQ. For the CDR3, the DNA is TGTGCCAGCAGCTTAGTAGGGCTAGCGCTCTACAATGAGCGGTTCTTC. Residues: CASSLVGLALYNERFF. Drawing the rest from reference TRBV7-8 and TRBJ2-1, the complete variable domain is GAGVSQSPRYKVAKRGQDVALRCDPISGHVSLFWYQQALGQGPEFLTYFQNEAQLDKSGLPSDRFFAERPEGSVSTLKIQRTQQEDSAVYLCASSLVGLALYNERFFGPGTRLTVL.

J is TRBJ1-4 and V is TRBV4-3; unclear D gene. Germline assignment: CDR1 LGHNA and CDR2 YSLEER. CDR3 length: 15 residues. The V gene lost 0 bases and the J gene lost 4 bases, with 9 bases spanning the gap. The DNA for the CDR3 is TGCGCCAGCAGCCAAGACGGTCTTCGTAATGAAAAACTGTTTTTT. Translation: CASSQDGLRNEKLFF.

The V gene is TRBV4-2, the J gene TRBJ1-2; D is uncertain. This CDR3 spans 14 amino acids. V was shortened by 0 bases and J by 3 bases, with 8 bases between the two germline ends. Per the germline V gene, CDR1 is LGHNA and CDR2 is YNFKEQ. For the CDR3, the DNA is TGTGCCAGCAGCCAAGAGTTAGGGTACTATGGCTACACCTTC. Its protein is CASSQELGYYGYTF.

This chain uses TRBV5-5 with TRBJ1-1; 7 bases agree with TRBD1. The CDR3 runs to 15 residues. The trim removed 7 bases at V and 4 bases at J, leaving 13 bases unmatched. The germline V gene has CDR1 SGHKS and CDR2 YYEKEE (reference sequence). The CDR3 sequence is CASFGDRSIPTEAFF. CDR3 nucleotide sequence: TGTGCCAGCTTCGGGGACAGATCTATCCCCACTGAAGCTTTCTTT.